The 27 T cell receptor beta chains in this list originate from one sample, sequenced in a study of blood T cell repertoires in COVID-19. Sequencing used immunoSEQ multiplex PCR; TCRdb keeps in-frame clones, though not all of them. The data hold approximately 180,000 clones, with over 75% observed a single time. Sample: peripheral blood. These receptors were collected from a woman between 65 and 79 years old with acute or convalescent COVID-19.

The genes are TRBV27 and TRBJ1-1, with 7 bases lining up with TRBD1. Germline values: CDR1 MNHEY, CDR2 SMNVEV (reference sequence). V dropped 0 bases and J dropped 2; count of bases not matched to a gene: 3. The CDR3 contains 15 residues. CDR3 in DNA: TGTGCCAGCAGTTTATCAGGGACAGTAAACACTGAAGCTTTCTTT. Encoded protein: CASSLSGTVNTEAFF.

This clone was picked up one time. This rearrangement joins TRBV7-2 to TRBJ2-3; no firm D call. The CDR3 sequence is 13 residues long. V dropped 1 base and J dropped 8 bases, with 10 bases sitting between them. Germline V gene data show CDR1 as SGHTA and CDR2 as FQGNSA. CDR3 coding DNA: TGTGCCAGCAGCTTAGGGTCCCGCGGTACGCAGTATTTT. It is translated as CASSLGSRGTQYF.

The rearrangement joins TRBV6-5 to TRBJ1-2; weak D call: TRBD1 (6 bases). The CDR3 is 14 amino acids. V gave up 6 bases and J gave up 8 bases, with 19 bases separating them. Germline V CDR1 and CDR2: MNHEY, SVGAGI. The CDR3 sequence: CASRGAGALGGYTF. DNA for the CDR3: TGTGCCAGCAGGGGGGCGGGGGCTTTAGGAGGCTACACCTTC.

This clone has just a few counts. The chain is built from TRBV7-2 and TRBJ2-1; TRBD2 agrees at 7 bases. This CDR3 has 14 residues. Trimming took 2 bases from V and 9 from J; bases not matched to a gene: 7. From germline, CDR1 is SGHTA and CDR2 FQGNSA. Here the CDR3 DNA reads TGTGCCAGCAGCTTAAGGGCGGGAGTGGGTGAGCAGTTCTTC. It translates to CASSLRAGVGEQFF.

This clone was detected only a few times. The CDR3 DNA is TGTGCCAGCAGCCAAGTTATTAGCGGGATCGGGAATGAGCAGTTCTTC. Translation: CASSQVISGIGNEQFF. The gene calls are TRBV4-2 and TRBJ2-1; TRBD2 matches at 8 bases. Germline V lookup: CDR1 LGHNA, CDR2 YNFKEQ. Unmatched junction bases numbered 9, after V lost 1 base and J lost 7 bases. This CDR3 comprises 16 residues.

The chain links TRBV24-1 to TRBJ1-2; 7 nucleotides match TRBD1. This CDR3 is built from 16 residues. Losses at the gene ends were 3 bases for V and 4 bases for J; bases not matched to a gene: 10. Germline V CDR1 and CDR2: KGHDR, SFDVKD. CDR3 protein: CATSDRHRGASYGYTF. In DNA, the CDR3 is TGTGCCACCAGTGATCGACACAGGGGCGCCAGCTATGGCTACACCTTC.

This clone was detected many times. Distinct nucleotide sequences in the sample also encode this CDR3. The chain has TRBV5-1 and TRBJ2-7, with 14 bases that match TRBD2. CDR3 length: 16 residues. Germline CDR1 is SGHRS and CDR2 is YFSETQ. The V and J ends lost 4 bases and 4 bases, in that order; junction bases with no gene match: 7. CDR3 sequence reads: CASSPGTSGSPYEQYF. The CDR3 DNA is TGCGCCAGCAGCCCCGGGACTAGCGGGAGTCCTTACGAGCAGTACTTC.

V is TRBV11-2 and J is TRBJ1-4; D uncertain. Germline CDR1 is SGHAT and CDR2 is FQNNGV. The CDR3 contains 15 residues. Trimming removed 0 bases from V and 5 bases from J, with 10 bases in between. Written as DNA, the CDR3 is TGTGCCAGCAGCTTAGACCGGGGAGGGAATGAAAAACTGTTTTTT. Amino acids: CASSLDRGGNEKLFF.

This chain joins TRBV2 and TRBJ1-1; D call uncertain. The CDR3 has 15 amino acids. Germline values: CDR1 SNHLY, CDR2 FYNNEI. The ends were cut back, 11 bases at V and 6 bases at J, with 25 bases in the middle. Here the CDR3 reads CAATQEQTISAEAFF. CDR3 in DNA: TGTGCCGCTACCCAGGAACAGACAATCTCCGCTGAAGCTTTCTTT.

The rearrangement links TRBV6-5 to TRBJ2-6; unclear D gene. V dropped 7 bases and J dropped 0 bases, with 7 bases sitting between them. There are 14 residues in the CDR3. The germline V gene encodes CDR1 MNHEY and CDR2 SVGAGI. The CDR3 DNA follows: TGTGCCAGCATCAGGCCCTCTGGGGCCAACGTCCTGACTTTC. The encoded protein is CASIRPSGANVLTF.

V and J are TRBV18 and TRBJ1-2; possible D gene TRBD1, 5 bases. CDR3 length: 15 amino acids. Germline CDR1 and CDR2: KGHSH and LQKENI. V was clipped by 3 bases and J by 5 bases, with 16 bases between them. CDR3 protein: CASSPSTQGLYGYTF. DNA for the CDR3: TGTGCCAGCTCACCTAGTACTCAGGGCTTGTATGGCTACACCTTC.

This clone was recorded only once. This chain connects TRBV10-3 to TRBJ2-3; 7 bases align to TRBD2. The V gene's germline CDR1 is ENHRY and CDR2 SYGVKD. The CDR3 covers 15 residues. J gave up 4 bases and V 3 bases, and 7 bases lay outside the gene matches. The chain's CDR3 is CAISDGLEGADTQYF. DNA of the CDR3: TGTGCCATCAGTGACGGACTAGAGGGCGCAGATACGCAGTATTTT.

The V gene is TRBV6-4, the J gene TRBJ1-5, with D hard to call. Germline CDR1 is MRHNA and CDR2 is SNTAGT. This CDR3 region has 13 residues. V lost 4 bases and J 7 bases, leaving 11 bases between the germline ends. The CDR3 DNA reads as TGTGCCAGCAGTGTAGAGGGTGGACAGCCCCAGCATTTT. Translated: CASSVEGGQPQHF.

J is TRBJ2-2 and V is TRBV2; D is possibly TRBD1 (5 bases). From germline, CDR1 is SNHLY and CDR2 FYNNEI. The CDR3 runs to 14 residues. V was clipped by 6 bases and J by 7 bases, with 15 bases between them. The CDR3 loop is CASSPSQGNGELFF. The CDR3 DNA reads as TGTGCCAGCAGCCCATCTCAGGGAAACGGGGAGCTGTTTTTT.

This clone is a singleton in its sample. V gene TRBV9 combines with J gene TRBJ1-2; TRBD1 matches at 9 bases. The CDR3 length is 15 residues. The V gene end was trimmed by 3 bases and the J gene end by 4 bases; junction bases not matched to a gene: 7. Germline CDR1 reads SGDLS; CDR2 reads YYNGEE. Here the CDR3 DNA reads TGTGCCAGCAGCGAGGGACAGGGAACCTCCTATGGCTACACCTTC. It is translated as CASSEGQGTSYGYTF.

This clone has only a few counts. V and J are TRBV2 and TRBJ1-1, with D possibly being TRBD1 (5 bases). The CDR3 covers 13 residues. CDR1 SNHLY and CDR2 FYNNEI come from the germline V gene. Trimming took 7 bases from V and 7 from J, leaving 16 bases between them. This chain's CDR3 is CASTNGGIDEAFF. The DNA for the CDR3 is TGTGCCAGCACCAACGGGGGGATCGATGAAGCTTTCTTT. The full variable domain, its missing parts supplied by reference TRBV2 and TRBJ1-1, is EPEVTQTPSHQVTQMGQEVILRCVPISNHLYFYWYRQILGQKVEFLVSFYNNEISEKSEIFDDQFSVERPDGSNFTLKIRSTKLEDSAMYFCASTNGGIDEAFFGQGTRLTVV.

The rearrangement uses TRBV30 and TRBJ2-5; 13 bases map to TRBD2. This CDR3 region has 18 residues. The V gene's germline CDR1 is GTSNPN and CDR2 SVGIG (reference sequence). The junction had 10 bases not matched to a gene; V was cut back by 1 base and J by 2 bases. CDR3 DNA: TGTGCCTGGAGTGCAGGACTAGCGGGAGTGGGAGTACAAGAGACCCAGTACTTC. As protein: CAWSAGLAGVGVQETQYF.

This clone has a handful of counts. The chain has TRBV14 and TRBJ2-5, with D hard to call. This CDR3 comprises 13 residues. The V gene's germline CDR1 is SGHDN and CDR2 FVKESK. V dropped 1 base and J dropped 5 bases, with 8 bases sitting between them. CDR3 coding DNA: TGTGCCAGCAGCCAAGTCCTAGAGGAGACCCAGTACTTC. It translates to CASSQVLEETQYF.

J is TRBJ2-7 and V is TRBV21-1; the DNA was not compared with TRBD1, the D call given in the table. TRBV21-1 is assigned pseudogene status. This CDR3 spans 14 amino acids. The CDR3 sequence: CASSMGQPTYEQYF. The CDR3 coding sequence is TGTGCCAGCAGCATGGGACAGCCCACCTACGAGCAGTACTTC.

This rearrangement joins TRBV19 to TRBJ2-1, with TRBD2 identical over 11 bases. This CDR3 contains 16 residues. J gave up 5 bases and V 7 bases, and 10 bases lay outside the gene matches. Germline V lookup: CDR1 LNHDA, CDR2 SQIVND (reference sequence). The CDR3 is CASKPLGLAENNEQFF. The CDR3 coding sequence is TGTGCCAGTAAGCCTTTGGGACTAGCGGAGAACAATGAGCAGTTCTTC. The complete variable domain, with remaining parts taken from reference TRBV19 and TRBJ2-1, reads DGGITQSPKYLFRKEGQNVTLSCEQNLNHDAMYWYRQDPGQGLRLIYYSQIVNDFQKGDIAEGYSVSREKKESFPLTVTSAQKNPTAFYLCASKPLGLAENNEQFFGPGTRLTVL.

The V and J genes are TRBV27 and TRBJ2-5, with TRBD2 matching over 10 bases. V dropped 3 bases and J dropped 6; count of bases not matched to a gene: 4. This CDR3 has 14 residues. The germline CDR1 and CDR2 sequences are MNHEY and SMNVEV (reference sequence). CDR3 loop: CASSFSGRLKTQYF. CDR3 sequence (DNA): TGTGCCAGCAGTTTTAGCGGGAGGCTCAAGACCCAGTACTTC.

The CDR3 DNA reads TGTGCCAGCTCCCCGGGAATACTGGTCGAGCAGTACTTC. This translates into CASSPGILVEQYF. The rearrangement joins TRBV18 to TRBJ2-7; possible D gene TRBD2, 5 bases. The germline CDR1 and CDR2 sequences are KGHSH and LQKENI. The V end lost 6 bases, the J end lost 6 bases, and 15 bases lay between the germline ends. The CDR3 runs 13 residues.

This chain links TRBV7-2 with TRBJ2-3; TRBD1 matches 8 bases. The CDR3 contains 13 residues. V shed 4 bases and J 10 bases; nucleotides not matched to a gene: 7. Germline V gene data show CDR1 as SGHTA and CDR2 as FQGNSA. CDR3: CASSSRGPQAQYF. The CDR3 DNA reads TGTGCCAGCAGCTCCAGGGGGCCCCAGGCGCAGTATTTT.

J is TRBJ1-4 and V is TRBV5-1; possibly TRBD1 for D (6 bases). CDR1 and CDR2 from the germline V gene are SGHRS and YFSETQ. Trimming removed 1 base at V and 7 bases at J, with 20 bases between. CDR3 length equals 17 residues. In DNA form, the CDR3 reads TGCGCCAGCAGCTTGCCCCTCGGCGGGGGGCAAAGTGAAAAACTGTTTTTT. It yields the protein CASSLPLGGGQSEKLFF. The full variable domain, rest sourced from reference TRBV5-1 and TRBJ1-4, is KAGVTQTPRYLIKTRGQQVTLSCSPISGHRSVSWYQQTPGQGLQFLFEYFSETQRNKGNFPGRFSGRQFSNSRSEMNVSTLELGDSALYLCASSLPLGGGQSEKLFFGSGTQLSVL.

The rearrangement links TRBV12-3 or TRBV12-4 to TRBJ1-2; D possibly corresponds to TRBD1 (5 bases). The CDR3 has 10 amino acids. The V end lost 4 bases, the J end lost 8 bases, and 5 bases lay between the germline ends. The CDR3 is CASSYRGYTF. CDR3 DNA: TGTGCCAGCAGTTACAGGGGCTACACCTTC.

This sequence joins TRBV6-6 and TRBJ2-1; maybe TRBD1 (6 bases). The CDR3 is made up of 15 amino acids. Germline V gene lookup returns CDR1 MNHNY and CDR2 SVGAGI (reference sequence). The germline V and J ends were trimmed by 7 bases and 7 bases, with 20 bases remaining between them. Here the CDR3 reads CASTPRFTGTNEQFF. As DNA, the CDR3 is TGTGCCAGCACTCCCCGGTTCACAGGGACAAATGAGCAGTTCTTC.

This clone was counted ten times or more. The chain uses TRBV10-3 and TRBJ1-1, with 9 bases lining up with TRBD1. The V segment lost 8 bases and the J segment 1 base; nucleotides outside the gene matches: 8. Germline-derived CDR1 and CDR2 are ENHRY and SYGVKD. The CDR3 is made up of 15 amino acids. The CDR3 reads CAIRPGTGRNTEAFF. The CDR3 DNA reads TGTGCCATCCGTCCCGGGACAGGGAGGAACACTGAAGCTTTCTTT.